Included here is one T cell receptor (beta chain) sequence, with context. This specimen belongs to a study of blood T cell repertoires in COVID-19. Germline V lookup: CDR1 SGHRS, CDR2 YFSETQ. V was trimmed by 0 bases and J by 0 bases, leaving 6 bases between them. This CDR3 comprises 15 residues. TCRdb's table, derived via immunoSEQ multiplex PCR, lists solely in-frame clones and lacks some. The table records some 340,000 clones, more than 90% of them present only once. This TCR derives from a woman younger than 45 who had been exposed to COVID-19. The rearrangement uses TRBV5-1 and TRBJ2-2; D might be TRBD2 (5 bases). Specimen: PBMCs or T cells enriched from blood (not recorded which). The CDR3 DNA is TGCGCCAGCAGCTTGGGTAGCGCGAACACCGGGGAGCTGTTTTTT. Encoded protein: CASSLGSANTGELFF.